This TCR beta chain was retrieved from a study of cytomegalovirus exposure and HLA in healthy donors. About the study: In an earlier analysis, around 100 million unique TCR beta sequences were found from some 180 million T cells.

Turning to this clone: What it binds is unknown.

Study-level findings and limits: CMV antigen specificity was confirmed in vitro for a few CMV-associated chains.

PCR primers comprised 60 Vbeta and 13 Jbeta primers. TCRdb's copy holds only in-frame clones and misses some; the assay was immunoSEQ multiplex PCR. The top ten hold about 1.8% of the sample, which has 150,000 to 200,000 clones, roughly four fifths seen once. The sample comprised PBMCs. This clonotype originated in a man between 18 and 35 years old in good health and CMV-seronegative.

The CDR3 loop reads CSVANRGASEAFF. The CDR3, as DNA: TGCAGCGTTGCGAACAGGGGCGCGTCTGAAGCTTTCTTT. J is TRBJ1-1 and V is TRBV29-1, with 7 bases fitting TRBD1. This CDR3 is built from 13 residues. Germline loops: CDR1 SQVTM, CDR2 ANQGSEA. The V segment lost 4 bases and the J segment 6 bases; nucleotides outside the gene matches: 8.